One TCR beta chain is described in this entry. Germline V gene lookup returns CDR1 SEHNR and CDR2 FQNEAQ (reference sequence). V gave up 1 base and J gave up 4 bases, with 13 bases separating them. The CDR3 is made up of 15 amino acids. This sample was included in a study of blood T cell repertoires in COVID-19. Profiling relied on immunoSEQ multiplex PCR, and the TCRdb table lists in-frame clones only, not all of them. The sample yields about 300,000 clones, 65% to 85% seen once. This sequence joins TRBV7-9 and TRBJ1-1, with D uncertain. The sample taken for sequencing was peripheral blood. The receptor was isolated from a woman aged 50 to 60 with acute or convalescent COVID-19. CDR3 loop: CASSLGAGMSTEAFF. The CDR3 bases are TGTGCCAGCAGCTTAGGGGCGGGAATGAGCACTGAAGCTTTCTTT.